Listed here are 11 T cell receptor beta chains from one sample, sequenced in a study of cytomegalovirus exposure and HLA in healthy donors. Data came from immunoSEQ multiplex PCR; TCRdb stores just in-frame clones and leaves some out. The sample has about 360,000 clones; roughly 85% are singletons. Sequencing was performed on PBMCs. Receptors originate from a woman aged 18-35 years in good health and CMV-seronegative.

The J gene is TRBJ2-3, the V gene TRBV5-1, with 7 bases identical to TRBD1. There are 15 residues in the CDR3. Looked up from germline, CDR1 is SGHRS and CDR2 is YFSETQ. V gave up 4 bases and J gave up 6 bases; unmatched junction bases: 11. CDR3 region: CASSLTGAAPDTQYF. The CDR3 DNA follows: TGCGCCAGCAGCCTTACAGGGGCCGCCCCGGATACGCAGTATTTT.

This chain uses TRBV29-1 with TRBJ2-3; 7 nucleotides line up with TRBD2. The length of the CDR3 is 14 residues. Germline V gives CDR1 SQVTM, CDR2 ANQGSEA. V lost 7 bases to trimming and J lost 0 bases; unmatched junction nucleotides: 7. The CDR3 coding sequence is TGCAGCGGTCGGGGGGTAACTAGCACAGATACGCAGTATTTT. It codes for CSGRGVTSTDTQYF.

The rearrangement links TRBV5-4 to TRBJ2-1; maybe TRBD2 (6 bases). The length of the CDR3 is 15 residues. Trimming pared 1 base from V and 5 bases from J, leaving 13 bases between. The germline V gene encodes CDR1 SGHNT and CDR2 YYREEE (reference sequence). The CDR3 DNA reads TGTGCCAGCAGCTTGAGCCGGGAGAGAGACAATGAGCAGTTCTTC. This codes for CASSLSRERDNEQFF.

The chain carries TRBV7-3 and TRBJ2-7; D not certain. CDR1 is SGHTA and CDR2 is FQGTGA in the germline V gene. Trimming shortened V by 3 bases and J by 3 bases, and 9 bases separated the two germline ends. The CDR3 is made up of 13 amino acids. This CDR3 reads CASSLEPHYEQYF. Here the CDR3 DNA reads TGTGCCAGCAGCTTGGAGCCACACTACGAGCAGTACTTC.

This chain connects TRBV4-1 to TRBJ2-5, with TRBD2 matching 9 bases. This CDR3 contains 17 residues. V shed 1 base, J shed 5 bases, and the junction held 11 bases outside the gene matches. The germline V gene has CDR1 MGHRA and CDR2 YSYEKL. CDR3 sequence: CASSQGPQRGARETQYF. CDR3 bases: TGCGCCAGCAGCCAAGGACCCCAGCGGGGGGCCCGCGAGACCCAGTACTTC.

The chain uses TRBV18 and TRBJ2-6, with a possible D match to TRBD2 (6 bases). The CDR3 has 19 amino acids. Trimming cost V 0 bases and J 4 bases, with 19 bases left between them. Germline CDR1 and CDR2: KGHSH and LQKENI. The CDR3 DNA sequence: TGTGCCAGCTCACCACCGGGTCTAGCGCGTAGCTCCGGGGCCAACGTCCTGACTTTC. This sequence encodes CASSPPGLARSSGANVLTF.

This sequence joins TRBV2 and TRBJ1-2; 11 bases fit TRBD1. The CDR3 length is 15 residues. Unmatched junction bases numbered 6, after V lost 6 bases and J lost 3 bases. From germline, CDR1 is SNHLY and CDR2 FYNNEI. As DNA, the CDR3 is TGTGCCAGCAGAGGGACAGGGGGAATCGACTATGGCTACACCTTC. Residues: CASRGTGGIDYGYTF.

This CDR3 reads CASASWLVSTDTQYF. In nucleotides, the CDR3 is TGTGCCAGTGCCTCTTGGCTAGTCAGCACAGATACGCAGTATTTT. The gene calls are TRBV7-9 and TRBJ2-3; unclear D gene. CDR1 is SEHNR and CDR2 is FQNEAQ in the germline V gene (reference sequence). The CDR3 spans 15 residues. V lost 9 bases and J 0 bases, leaving 16 bases between the germline ends.

CDR3 residues: CASSVGGGNYNNEQFF. In nucleotides, the CDR3 is TGTGCCAGCAGCGTAGGGGGCGGGAACTACAACAATGAGCAGTTCTTC. The rearrangement joins TRBV9 to TRBJ2-1; a weak D match, TRBD2 (6 bases). Trimming removed 0 bases at V and 5 bases at J, with 15 bases between. CDR1 and CDR2 (germline): SGDLS, YYNGEE. The CDR3 length is 16 residues.

The rearrangement joins TRBV27 to TRBJ1-5, with no clear D. Trimming removed 10 bases from V and 6 bases from J, with 10 bases in between. This CDR3 is built from 11 residues. From germline, CDR1 is MNHEY and CDR2 SMNVEV (reference sequence). Here the CDR3 DNA reads TGTGCCATCGGGGTAGGTCAGCCCCAGCATTTT. Residues: CAIGVGQPQHF.

The chain has TRBV5-1 and TRBJ2-7; perhaps TRBD1 as D (6 bases). The CDR3 contains 14 residues. Per the germline V gene, CDR1 is SGHRS and CDR2 is YFSETQ. V was cut by 1 base and J by 3 bases, with 11 bases left in between. The CDR3 sequence is CASSLIQGIYEQYF. The CDR3 bases are TGCGCCAGCAGCTTGATACAGGGTATCTACGAGCAGTACTTC.